The 25 T cell receptor beta chains given below trace back to one sample, sequenced in a study of blood T cell repertoires in COVID-19. Clones were sequenced by immunoSEQ multiplex PCR, and TCRdb holds only the in-frame ones, with some missing. The sample lists 300,000 to 450,000 clones, around 89% occurring once. Input material: PBMCs or T cells enriched from blood (not recorded which). Every receptor here comes from a woman aged 18-29 years who had recovered from COVID-19.

The gene calls are TRBV24-1 and TRBJ2-2, with D possibly TRBD1 on 6 matching bases. The CDR3 length is 13 residues. Germline V gene sequence: CDR1 KGHDR, CDR2 SFDVKD. Trimming cost V 4 bases and J 4 bases, with 6 bases left between them. The CDR3 DNA reads TGTGCCACCAGTGACAGGGGCACCGGGGAGCTGTTTTTT. Translated, it gives CATSDRGTGELFF.

The rearrangement uses TRBV28 and TRBJ1-6, with D hard to call. V was clipped by 6 bases and J by 0 bases, with 9 bases between them. CDR3 length: 15 amino acids. Germline V gives CDR1 MDHEN, CDR2 SYDVKM. The CDR3, as DNA: TGTGCCAGCAGCTCCCCGAGCTCCTATAATTCACCCCTCCACTTT. It yields the protein CASSSPSSYNSPLHF.

This clone has only a few counts. The genes are TRBV5-1 and TRBJ1-5, with TRBD1 as a possible D gene (5 bases). This CDR3 is 14 amino acids long. Deletions cut 3 bases from V and 6 bases from J, with 13 bases between. The germline V gene has CDR1 SGHRS and CDR2 YFSETQ. The CDR3 DNA is TGCGCCAGCAGCTATGGACCGCAGGGTCAGCCCCAGCATTTT. Translation: CASSYGPQGQPQHF.

This chain uses TRBV11-3 with TRBJ2-2; 7 nucleotides match TRBD1. Trimming cost V 5 bases and J 0 bases; bases outside gene matches: 6. CDR3 length equals 16 residues. Per germline, CDR1 SGHNT and CDR2 YENEEA. CDR3 in DNA: TGTGCCAGCAGCAGACGGGACAGCCCGAACACCGGGGAGCTGTTTTTT. The encoded protein is CASSRRDSPNTGELFF.

The genes are TRBV11-2 and TRBJ2-5; D uncertain. Trimming removed 4 bases at V and 6 bases at J, with 6 bases between. Germline V gives CDR1 SGHAT, CDR2 FQNNGV. The CDR3 extends over 11 amino acids. The CDR3 reads CASSSSQTQYF. CDR3 in DNA: TGTGCCAGCAGCTCATCCCAGACCCAGTACTTC.

This clone has just one count. The chain links TRBV5-4 to TRBJ2-1; D is unresolved. In germline, CDR1 is SGHNT, CDR2 YYREEE (reference sequence). There are 12 residues in the CDR3. The V end was cut by 4 bases, the J end by 3 bases, with 5 bases between. CDR3 coding DNA: TGTGCCAGCAGCCATGTCTACAATGAGCAGTTCTTC. Protein product: CASSHVYNEQFF.

This chain joins TRBV25-1 and TRBJ2-7; possible D gene TRBD1, 6 bases. There are 13 residues in the CDR3. CDR1 is MGHDK, CDR2 SYGVNS, per germline. The germline V and J ends were trimmed by 4 bases and 7 bases, with 14 bases remaining between them. The CDR3 bases are TGTGCCAGCAGTGTCACAGGGACGGGTGAGCAGTACTTC. It encodes CASSVTGTGEQYF.

The chain has TRBV18 and TRBJ1-3; D is undetermined. Looked up from germline, CDR1 is KGHSH and CDR2 is LQKENI. The CDR3 totals 16 residues. Deletions cut 2 bases from V and 0 bases from J, with 11 bases between. The DNA for the CDR3 is TGTGCCAGCTCACCAACTATCGCAGACTCTGGAAACACCATATATTTT. Translating it yields CASSPTIADSGNTIYF.

The chain carries TRBV4-3 and TRBJ1-3; D remains unclear. V was cut by 0 bases and J by 4 bases, with 7 bases left in between. CDR3 length equals 14 residues. Germline CDR1 and CDR2: LGHNA and YSLEER. DNA of the CDR3: TGCGCCAGCAGCCAAGATCACTTAGGAAACACCATATATTTT. Its protein product is CASSQDHLGNTIYF.

The genes are TRBV6-2 or TRBV6-3 and TRBJ1-2; maybe TRBD1 (6 bases). The CDR3 is made up of 14 amino acids. The V end was cut by 3 bases, the J end by 8 bases, with 16 bases between. The germline V gene encodes CDR1 MNHEY and CDR2 SVGEGT. In nucleotides, the CDR3 is TGTGCCAGCAGTTATGTCCCAGGGGCTTTAGGCTACACCTTC. It is translated as CASSYVPGALGYTF.

The chain links TRBV18 to TRBJ1-4; no reliable D call. V was clipped by 3 bases and J by 7 bases, with 9 bases between them. Germline V gene sequence: CDR1 KGHSH, CDR2 LQKENI. The CDR3 is 13 residues long. CDR3 amino acids: CASSPRDREKLFF. CDR3 coding DNA: TGTGCCAGCTCACCCCGGGATCGTGAAAAACTGTTTTTT.

This sequence joins TRBV29-1 and TRBJ2-7, with 8 positions matching TRBD2. There are 13 residues in the CDR3. J lost 2 bases, V lost 5 bases, and 5 bases had no gene match. Germline CDR1 and CDR2: SQVTM and ANQGSEA. This CDR3 reads CSVRGGLTYEQYF. The DNA for the CDR3 is TGCAGCGTTCGGGGGGGCCTCACCTACGAGCAGTACTTC.

The CDR3 nucleotides are TGCGCCAGCAGCTTGACTAGCGGGGGGGCGAACACCGGGGAGCTGTTTTTT. Protein sequence: CASSLTSGGANTGELFF. This sequence joins TRBV5-1 and TRBJ2-2; 13 bases fit TRBD2. The CDR3 extends over 17 amino acids. The germline V gene has CDR1 SGHRS and CDR2 YFSETQ. With V trimmed by 1 base and J by 0 bases, 0 bases remained unmatched.

The gene calls are TRBV6-1 and TRBJ2-3, with TRBD1 matching 8 bases. The CDR3 runs 13 residues. Germline V gives CDR1 MNHNS, CDR2 SASEGT. The V gene end was trimmed by 0 bases and the J gene end by 11 bases; junction bases not matched to a gene: 4. CDR3 sequence (DNA): TGTGCCAGCAGTGAAGCTCGGGGGACAGGGCAGTATTTT. It translates to CASSEARGTGQYF.

This chain connects TRBV5-4 to TRBJ1-2, with D hard to call. Germline V gene sequence: CDR1 SGHNT, CDR2 YYREEE (reference sequence). The V and J ends lost 5 bases and 5 bases respectively, with 19 bases between them. The CDR3 runs 15 residues. The CDR3 reads CASSPDGVGRYGYTF. The CDR3 DNA reads as TGTGCCAGCAGTCCAGACGGGGTAGGAAGATATGGCTACACCTTC.

The rearrangement links TRBV4-1 to TRBJ2-5, with a weak D call TRBD2 (6 bases). The germline V gene encodes CDR1 MGHRA and CDR2 YSYEKL. The V and J ends lost 6 bases and 5 bases respectively, with 19 bases between them. CDR3 length: 15 amino acids. The CDR3 DNA reads TGCGCCAGCAGTACAAGATTGGGGACTGGGGAGACCCAGTACTTC. This sequence encodes CASSTRLGTGETQYF.

The V call is TRBV5-1, the J call TRBJ1-3; 12 bases match TRBD1. This CDR3 spans 16 amino acids. CDR1 and CDR2 (germline): SGHRS, YFSETQ. With V trimmed by 5 bases and J by 4 bases, 7 bases remained unmatched. The CDR3 DNA reads as TGCGCCAGCAGTGCCGGGACAGGGGGCACAGGAAACACCATATATTTT. Its translation is CASSAGTGGTGNTIYF.

This chain joins TRBV5-1 and TRBJ2-1, with D maybe TRBD2 (6 bases). Deletions cut 5 bases from V and 9 bases from J, with 21 bases between. CDR3 length: 15 residues. Germline CDR1 and CDR2: SGHRS and YFSETQ. The CDR3, as DNA: TGCGCCAGCAGTCTCACGGGGGACTTTTCGGCTGAGCAGTTCTTC. Translated, it gives CASSLTGDFSAEQFF.

This clone is a singleton in its sample. Other nucleotide sequences in the sample specify the same CDR3. The chain combines TRBV4-3 with TRBJ1-2; 7 bases match TRBD1. CDR3 length: 15 amino acids. The ends lost 0 bases at V and 1 base at J; junction bases unmatched: 2. CDR1 is LGHNA, CDR2 YSLEER, per germline. The CDR3 is CASSQDAGGNYGYTF. The DNA of the CDR3 is TGCGCCAGCAGCCAAGATGCAGGGGGTAACTATGGCTACACCTTC.

J is TRBJ1-1 and V is TRBV6-2 or TRBV6-3; D is uncertain. V was clipped by 2 bases and J by 0 bases, with 7 bases between them. The CDR3 runs 14 residues. In germline, CDR1 is MNHEY, CDR2 SVGEGT. CDR3 in amino acids: CASSYEAMNTEAFF. CDR3 sequence (DNA): TGTGCCAGCAGTTACGAGGCCATGAACACTGAAGCTTTCTTT.

The chain couples TRBV6-6 to TRBJ1-2; 7 bases are a match to TRBD1. Trimming cost V 6 bases and J 10 bases; bases outside gene matches: 20. This CDR3 region has 16 residues. The germline V gene has CDR1 MNHNY and CDR2 SVGAGI (reference sequence). Here the CDR3 DNA reads TGTGCCAGCAGCCAACCGGGGACAGCGGAGGGAACCCACTACACCTTC. Amino acids: CASSQPGTAEGTHYTF.

This clone was seen only once. The chain recombines TRBV6-5 with TRBJ2-7; 7 bases align to TRBD2. This CDR3 contains 14 residues. The V segment lost 2 bases and the J segment 7 bases; nucleotides outside the gene matches: 8. CDR1 MNHEY and CDR2 SVGAGI come from the germline V gene. The CDR3, as DNA: TGTGCCAGCAGTTACCGGGGGGTGGGGTGGGAGCAGTACTTC. It is translated as CASSYRGVGWEQYF.

The rearrangement joins TRBV10-3 to TRBJ1-1; possible D gene TRBD1, 5 bases. The V end lost 2 bases, the J end lost 1 base, and 8 bases lay between the germline ends. Germline values: CDR1 ENHRY, CDR2 SYGVKD. The CDR3 sequence is 14 residues long. CDR3 amino acids: CAISEGAGNTEAFF. The CDR3 DNA sequence: TGTGCCATCAGTGAGGGGGCCGGGAACACTGAAGCTTTCTTT.

The gene calls are TRBV7-9 and TRBJ2-1; 8 bases are shared with TRBD2. The CDR3 spans 15 residues. The V gene's germline CDR1 is SEHNR and CDR2 FQNEAQ (reference sequence). V lost 5 bases and J lost 5; bases outside the gene matches: 8. The CDR3 DNA reads TGTGCCAGCAGCCTTCGGGGGGGCCCGGACAATGAGCAGTTCTTC. The encoded protein is CASSLRGGPDNEQFF.

This chain joins TRBV12-5 and TRBJ1-1, with 8 nucleotides matching TRBD1. Germline values: CDR1 LGHNT, CDR2 FRNRAP. V was clipped by 1 base and J by 5 bases; unmatched bases: 0. There are 13 residues in the CDR3. CDR3 sequence: CASGLDRGTEAFF. As DNA, the CDR3 is TGTGCTAGTGGTTTGGACAGGGGGACTGAAGCTTTCTTT.